This TCR beta chain stems from a study of T cell responses to AZD1222 COVID-19 vaccine. Overall study results and limits: The study identified only six AZD1222 recipients as seropositive at baseline.

V shed 4 bases and J shed 0 bases, with 4 bases lying between them. The CDR3 contains 12 residues. The germline CDR1 and CDR2 sequences are LGHDT and YNNKEL (reference sequence). Comments on this clone: Its antigen is still unknown.

Sequencing used immunoSEQ multiplex PCR; TCRdb keeps in-frame clones, though not all of them. The sample has 140,000 to 150,000 clones, more than 70% seen once. The V gene is TRBV3-1 (or the pseudogene TRBV3-2), the J gene TRBJ2-7; D ambiguous. This material consisted of peripheral blood, taken 28 days after the second AZD1222 dose. This receptor was obtained from an adult who received the AZD1222 COVID-19 vaccine. The CDR3 nucleotides read TGTGCCAGCAGCCCTGACTCCTACGAGCAGTACTTC. The encoded protein is CASSPDSYEQYF.